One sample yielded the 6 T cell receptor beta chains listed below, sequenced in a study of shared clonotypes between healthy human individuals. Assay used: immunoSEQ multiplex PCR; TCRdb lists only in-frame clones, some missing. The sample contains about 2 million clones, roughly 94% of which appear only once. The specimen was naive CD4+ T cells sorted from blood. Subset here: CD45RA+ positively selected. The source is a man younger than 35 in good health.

This CDR3 reads CASSQEQRGKDTQYF. For the CDR3, the DNA is TGCGCCAGCAGCCAAGAGCAGCGGGGGAAAGATACGCAGTATTTT. The rearrangement uses TRBV4-1 and TRBJ2-3, with 8 bases aligning to TRBD2. The germline gives CDR1 MGHRA, CDR2 YSYEKL. J lost 5 bases, V lost 0 bases, and 4 bases had no gene match. The CDR3 covers 15 residues.

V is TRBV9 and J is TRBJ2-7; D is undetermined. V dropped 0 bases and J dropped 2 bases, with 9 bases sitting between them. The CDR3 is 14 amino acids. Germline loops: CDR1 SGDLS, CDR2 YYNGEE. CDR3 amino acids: CASSVAPPPYEQYF. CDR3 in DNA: TGTGCCAGCAGCGTAGCCCCTCCCCCCTACGAGCAGTACTTC.

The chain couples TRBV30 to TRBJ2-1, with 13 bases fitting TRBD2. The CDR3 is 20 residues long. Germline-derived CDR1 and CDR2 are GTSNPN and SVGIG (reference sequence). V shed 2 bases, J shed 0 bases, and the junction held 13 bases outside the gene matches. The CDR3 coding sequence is TGTGCCTGGAGTACAATAAGGACTAGCGGGGGTTCGAGCTCCTACAATGAGCAGTTCTTC. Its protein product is CAWSTIRTSGGSSSYNEQFF.

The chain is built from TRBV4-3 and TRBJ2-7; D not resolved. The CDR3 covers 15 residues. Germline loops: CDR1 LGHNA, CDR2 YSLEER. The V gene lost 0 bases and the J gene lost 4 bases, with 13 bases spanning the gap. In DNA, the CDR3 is TGCGCCAGCAGCCAAGAGGGCCAGTTCCCTTACGAGCAGTACTTC. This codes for CASSQEGQFPYEQYF.

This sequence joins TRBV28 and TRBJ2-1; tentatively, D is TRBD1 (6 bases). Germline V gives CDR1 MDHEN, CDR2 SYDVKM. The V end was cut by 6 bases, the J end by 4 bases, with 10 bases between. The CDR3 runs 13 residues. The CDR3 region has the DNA TGTGCCAGCAGCCGACAGGCGTACAATGAGCAGTTCTTC. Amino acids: CASSRQAYNEQFF.

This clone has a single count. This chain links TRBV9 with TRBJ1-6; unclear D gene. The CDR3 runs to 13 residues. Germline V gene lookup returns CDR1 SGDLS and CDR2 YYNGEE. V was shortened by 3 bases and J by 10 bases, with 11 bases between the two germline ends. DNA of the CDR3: TGTGCCAGCAGCGGCGTTCTGGGATCACCCCTCCACTTT. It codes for CASSGVLGSPLHF.